This TCR beta chain comes out of a study of blood T cell repertoires in COVID-19. Looking at the study overall: COVID-19 samples, acute and convalescent, were from the United States, Italy and Spain.

Participants, roughly 18 to 90 years old, spanned fewer than 30 US areas. Two negative PCRs, clearance, or symptom resolution had been documented for recovered Cohort 3 donors. Measured with immunoSEQ multiplex PCR; TCRdb has only the in-frame clones, and not every one. The sample lists just over 350,000 clones; roughly nine tenths were seen once. This sequence originates from a woman under 40 who had recovered from COVID-19. The sequencing input was PBMCs or T cells enriched from blood (not recorded which).

The CDR3 is CASSLWQGYGYTF. The CDR3 DNA follows: TGTGCCAGCAGTTTATGGCAGGGCTATGGCTACACCTTC. This chain uses TRBV12-3 or TRBV12-4 with TRBJ1-2; maybe TRBD1 (5 bases). V dropped 2 bases and J dropped 4 bases, with 8 bases sitting between them. The CDR3 runs 13 residues.